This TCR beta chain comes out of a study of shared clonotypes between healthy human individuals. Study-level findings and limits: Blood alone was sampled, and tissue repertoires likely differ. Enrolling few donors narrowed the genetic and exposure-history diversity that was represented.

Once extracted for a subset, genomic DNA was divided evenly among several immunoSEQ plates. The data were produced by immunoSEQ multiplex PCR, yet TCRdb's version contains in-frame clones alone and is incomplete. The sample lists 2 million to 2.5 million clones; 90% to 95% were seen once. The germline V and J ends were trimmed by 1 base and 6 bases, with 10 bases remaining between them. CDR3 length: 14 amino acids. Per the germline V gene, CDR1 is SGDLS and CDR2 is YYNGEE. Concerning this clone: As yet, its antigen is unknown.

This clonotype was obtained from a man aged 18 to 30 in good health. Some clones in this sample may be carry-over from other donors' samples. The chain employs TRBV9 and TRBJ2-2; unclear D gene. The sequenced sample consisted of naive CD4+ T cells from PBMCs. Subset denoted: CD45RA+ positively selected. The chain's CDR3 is CASSVLSLAGELFF. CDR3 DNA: TGTGCCAGCAGCGTATTATCCCTGGCCGGGGAGCTGTTTTTT.